These 14 T cell receptor beta chains were sequenced from one sample in a study of blood T cell repertoires in COVID-19. The table came from immunoSEQ multiplex PCR; TCRdb's copy has only in-frame clones and leaves some out. The data show about 250,000 clones, with around 82% seen just once and less than 5.5% held by the top ten. The sequencing input was peripheral blood. All receptors derive from a man in his forties or fifties with active or convalescent COVID-19.

The V gene is TRBV19, the J gene TRBJ2-1, with 8 bases aligning to TRBD1. V was clipped by 5 bases and J by 6 bases; unmatched bases: 9. This CDR3 spans 15 amino acids. Germline CDR1 reads LNHDA; CDR2 reads SQIVND (reference sequence). The CDR3 region is CASSPRDRRGNEQFF. In nucleotides, the CDR3 is TGTGCCAGTAGTCCCCGGGACAGGAGAGGCAATGAGCAGTTCTTC.

J is TRBJ1-1 and V is TRBV11-2, with 9 bases fitting TRBD1. The CDR3 is 16 residues long. Germline CDR1 SGHAT, CDR2 FQNNGV. V lost 5 bases to trimming and J lost 4 bases; unmatched junction nucleotides: 11. In nucleotides, the CDR3 is TGTGCCAGCAGCCCCCCCGGACAGGGGAGAACCACTGAAGCTTTCTTT. Translation: CASSPPGQGRTTEAFF.

The chain couples TRBV11-1 to TRBJ1-6; possible D gene TRBD1, 6 bases. V lost 7 bases and J 6 bases, leaving 19 bases between the germline ends. The CDR3 runs 16 residues. Per the germline V gene, CDR1 is SGHAT and CDR2 is FQDESV (reference sequence). The CDR3 here is CASTPTGGASNSPLHF. CDR3 coding DNA: TGTGCCAGCACCCCGACGGGGGGCGCGAGTAATTCACCCCTCCACTTT.

This chain connects TRBV15 to TRBJ2-7; 7 positions match TRBD1. The CDR3 spans 14 residues. Germline V gene data show CDR1 as LNHNV and CDR2 as YYDKDF (reference sequence). With V trimmed by 1 base and J by 2 bases, 2 bases remained unmatched. CDR3 sequence: CATSRGDSTYEQYF. The CDR3, as DNA: TGTGCCACCAGCAGAGGGGACAGTACCTACGAGCAGTACTTC.

The CDR3, as DNA: TGTGCCTGGAGTGTAGGGGTCACTGAAGCTTTCTTT. This sequence encodes CAWSVGVTEAFF. The gene calls are TRBV30 and TRBJ1-1, with a weak D call TRBD1 (5 bases). V was trimmed by 0 bases and J by 4 bases, leaving 6 bases between them. The CDR3 loop spans 12 amino acids. Germline values: CDR1 GTSNPN, CDR2 SVGIG (reference sequence).

The genes are TRBV10-3 and TRBJ1-5; TRBD1 is a possible D gene (5 bases). Germline assignment: CDR1 ENHRY and CDR2 SYGVKD. V lost 4 bases to trimming and J lost 0 bases, with 10 bases between them. The CDR3 sequence is 15 residues long. The CDR3 DNA reads as TGTGCCATCAGTGCGACAGAAGATAGCAATCAGCCCCAGCATTTT. Its translation is CAISATEDSNQPQHF.

Only a few counts were recorded for this clone. The gene calls are TRBV2 and TRBJ1-4; D is possibly TRBD1 (6 bases). V lost 0 bases to trimming and J lost 2 bases, with 10 bases between them. Germline values: CDR1 SNHLY, CDR2 FYNNEI. The CDR3 has 16 amino acids. The CDR3 region has the DNA TGTGCCAGCAGTGAAGCGCAGGGGATCACTAATGAAAAACTGTTTTTT. Protein: CASSEAQGITNEKLFF.

The rearrangement joins TRBV18 to TRBJ1-4; possible D gene TRBD1, 5 bases. V was cut by 6 bases and J by 8 bases, with 16 bases left in between. CDR1 and CDR2 from the germline V gene are KGHSH and LQKENI. The CDR3 spans 14 residues. For the CDR3, the DNA is TGTGCCAGCTCCGCAATAGGGACTCAGGAAAAACTGTTTTTT. It codes for CASSAIGTQEKLFF.

The chain uses TRBV5-1 and TRBJ2-2; 7 bases agree with TRBD1. V dropped 2 bases and J dropped 5; count of bases not matched to a gene: 9. Per the germline V gene, CDR1 is SGHRS and CDR2 is YFSETQ. CDR3 length equals 16 residues. The DNA for the CDR3 is TGCGCCAGCAGCTTCCAACCGGGACAGCCGACCGGGGAGCTGTTTTTT. Amino acids: CASSFQPGQPTGELFF.

The chain carries TRBV2 and TRBJ1-5; possible D gene TRBD1, 6 bases. This CDR3 region has 14 residues. Trimming cost V 4 bases and J 6 bases, with 13 bases left between them. The germline gives CDR1 SNHLY, CDR2 FYNNEI. CDR3 residues: CASSVGTTTQPQHF. DNA of the CDR3: TGTGCCAGCAGTGTTGGGACAACAACTCAGCCCCAGCATTTT.

This clone appeared a single time. The chain couples TRBV7-2 to TRBJ2-3, with 10 bases aligning to TRBD2. The J segment lost 3 bases and the V segment lost 3 bases, leaving 6 bases of the junction unmatched. This CDR3 is 16 amino acids long. Germline CDR1 is SGHTA and CDR2 is FQGNSA. DNA for the CDR3: TGTGCCAGCAGCTTTGGGCCGGGACTAGCGACAGATACGCAGTATTTT. It codes for CASSFGPGLATDTQYF.

This chain joins TRBV5-4 and TRBJ2-7; TRBD1 aligns across 11 bases. V trimming: 4 bases; J trimming: 3 bases; junction bases outside the gene matches: 6. This CDR3 has 15 amino acids. The V gene's germline CDR1 is SGHNT and CDR2 YYREEE (reference sequence). CDR3 nucleotide sequence: TGTGCCAGCAGCGCCGGACAGGGGGCCAACTACGAGCAGTACTTC. Encoded protein: CASSAGQGANYEQYF. The entire variable domain, with the rest obtained from reference TRBV5-4 and TRBJ2-7, is as follows: ETGVTQSPTHLIKTRGQQVTLRCSSQSGHNTVSWYQQALGQGPQFIFQYYREEENGRGNFPPRFSGLQFPNYSSELNVNALELDDSALYLCASSAGQGANYEQYFGPGTRLTVT.

This clone was seen a few times. CDR3 sequence reads: CATSRESGNTEAFF. The CDR3 region has the DNA TGTGCCACCAGCAGAGAGAGCGGGAACACTGAAGCTTTCTTT. The chain combines TRBV15 with TRBJ1-1; D unclear. The CDR3 contains 14 residues. Between the trimmed V and J ends, which lost 0 bases and 1 base, there was a span of 6 bases. Germline-derived CDR1 and CDR2 are LNHNV and YYDKDF (reference sequence). The full variable domain, its missing parts supplied by reference TRBV15 and TRBJ1-1, is DAMVIQNPRYQVTQFGKPVTLSCSQTLNHNVMYWYQQKSSQAPKLLFHYYDKDFNNEADTPDNFQSRRPNTSFCFLDIRSPGLGDTAMYLCATSRESGNTEAFFGQGTRLTVV.

This chain joins TRBV5-1 and TRBJ2-3, with D possibly matching TRBD2 (7 bases). This CDR3 comprises 18 residues. Looked up from germline, CDR1 is SGHRS and CDR2 is YFSETQ. Trimming took 4 bases from V and 2 from J, leaving 23 bases between them. In DNA form, the CDR3 reads TGCGCCAGCAGCCCGCAGCCCTCTGGCGGGGGCTCCACAGATACGCAGTATTTT. Residues: CASSPQPSGGGSTDTQYF.